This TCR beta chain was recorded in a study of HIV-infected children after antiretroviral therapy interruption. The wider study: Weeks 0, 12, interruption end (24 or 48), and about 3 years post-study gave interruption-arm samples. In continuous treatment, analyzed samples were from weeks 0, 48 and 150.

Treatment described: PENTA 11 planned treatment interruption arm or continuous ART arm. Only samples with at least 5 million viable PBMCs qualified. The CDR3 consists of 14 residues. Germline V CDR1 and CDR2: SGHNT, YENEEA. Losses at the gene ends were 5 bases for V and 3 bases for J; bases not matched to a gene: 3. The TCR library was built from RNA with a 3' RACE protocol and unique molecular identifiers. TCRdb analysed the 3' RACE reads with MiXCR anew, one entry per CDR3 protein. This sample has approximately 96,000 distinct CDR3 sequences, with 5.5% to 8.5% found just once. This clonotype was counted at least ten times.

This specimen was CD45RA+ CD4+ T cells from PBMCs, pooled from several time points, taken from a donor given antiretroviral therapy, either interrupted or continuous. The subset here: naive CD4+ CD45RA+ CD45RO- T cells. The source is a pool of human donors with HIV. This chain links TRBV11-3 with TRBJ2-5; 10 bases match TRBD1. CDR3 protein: CASSAGTGEETQYF. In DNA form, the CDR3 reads TGTGCCAGCAGCGCCGGGACAGGGGAAGAGACCCAGTACTTC.